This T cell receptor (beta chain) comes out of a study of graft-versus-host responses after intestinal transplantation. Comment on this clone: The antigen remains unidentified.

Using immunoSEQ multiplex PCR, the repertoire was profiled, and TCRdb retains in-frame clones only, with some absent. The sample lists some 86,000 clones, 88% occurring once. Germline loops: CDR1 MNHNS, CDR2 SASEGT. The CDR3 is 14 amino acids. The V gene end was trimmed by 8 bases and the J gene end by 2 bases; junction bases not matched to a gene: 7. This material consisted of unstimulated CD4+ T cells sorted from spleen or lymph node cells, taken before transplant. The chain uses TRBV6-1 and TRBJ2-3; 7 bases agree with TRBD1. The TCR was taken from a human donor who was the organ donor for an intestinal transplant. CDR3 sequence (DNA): TGTGCCAGCCGAAGACAGGGTAACACAGATACGCAGTATTTT. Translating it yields CASRRQGNTDTQYF.